This record covers a single T cell receptor (beta chain). The antigen is unknown. This specimen comes from a study of cytomegalovirus exposure and HLA in healthy donors. The germline CDR1 and CDR2 sequences are MGHRA and YSYEKL. The CDR3 is 17 amino acids. With 3 bases removed from V and 1 base from J, the gap between germline ends came to 16 bases. Amplification used 60 Vbeta primers and 13 Jbeta primers. Profiling relied on immunoSEQ multiplex PCR, and the TCRdb table lists in-frame clones only, not all of them. Of over 150,000 clones listed, 65% to 85% were seen once; the top ten hold approximately 0.092%. General observations from the study: Analysis was performed later, and it showed HLA-associated TCR beta chains to be more clonally expanded than equally common others.

Sequenced sample: PBMCs. The V and J genes are TRBV4-1 and TRBJ2-1, with D uncertain. This TCR was recovered from a boy between 2 and 15 years old in good health and CMV-seronegative. In DNA, the CDR3 is TGCGCCAGCAGCCATGCTATCCGGGTCTATTCCTACAATGAGCAGTTCTTC. Amino acid sequence: CASSHAIRVYSYNEQFF.